This T cell receptor (beta chain) was recovered during a study of regulatory T cells in long-lasting Graves disease. Study summary: In persistent Graves' disease, antithyroid drugs had been taken for over 5 years and TSH receptor antibodies stayed positive. Study results and caveats: It was in persistent disease that TRBV28, TRBJ1-2 and TRBJ2-5 were favored. Less diverse TCR repertoires were seen in persistent Graves' patients than in newly diagnosed ones.

Time point defined: persistent/refractory GD, antithyroid drugs over 5 years with positive TRAb. PBMCs provided the RNA from which the TCR library was made. This clonotype showed up many times. Its target is unknown. Arm-PCR with iRepertoire HTBI primers amplified the CDR3 regions for these TCR beta libraries. TCRdb reprocessed the multiplex PCR reads with MiXCR, giving one entry per CDR3 protein. This table holds some 430,000 distinct CDR3 sequences, approximately 21% found once. The V end lost 3 bases, the J end lost 3 bases, and 9 bases lay between the germline ends. This CDR3 is 13 amino acids long. CDR1 is MDHEN and CDR2 is SYDVKM in the germline V gene.

The V call is TRBV28, the J call TRBJ2-7, with D unclear. This receptor was identified in a female donor with Graves disease. The material sequenced was peripheral blood mononuclear cells (PBMCs), taken when the disease was refractory, from a patient treated with antithyroid drugs. The CDR3: CASSLSRNYEQYF. Here the CDR3 DNA reads TGTGCCAGCAGTTTGAGCCGTAACTACGAGCAGTACTTC.